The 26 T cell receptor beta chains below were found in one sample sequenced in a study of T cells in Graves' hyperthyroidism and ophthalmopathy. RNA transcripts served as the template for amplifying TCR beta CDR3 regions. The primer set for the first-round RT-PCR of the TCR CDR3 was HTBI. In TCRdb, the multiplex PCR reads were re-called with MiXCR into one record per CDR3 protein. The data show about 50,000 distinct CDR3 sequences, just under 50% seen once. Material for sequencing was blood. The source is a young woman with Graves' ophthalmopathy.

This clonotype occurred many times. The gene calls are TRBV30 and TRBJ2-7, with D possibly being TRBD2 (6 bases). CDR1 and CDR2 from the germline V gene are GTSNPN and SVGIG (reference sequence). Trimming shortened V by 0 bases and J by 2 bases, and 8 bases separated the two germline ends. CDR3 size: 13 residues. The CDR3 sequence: CAWSVGGAYEQYF. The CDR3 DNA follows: TGTGCCTGGAGTGTAGGCGGGGCCTACGAGCAGTACTTC.

The CDR3 nucleotides are TGCAGTGCTCCGGACAGGGCTCAGGGCTACACCTTC. Its translation is CSAPDRAQGYTF. The V gene is TRBV20-1, the J gene TRBJ1-2; TRBD1 aligns across 8 bases. CDR3 length equals 12 residues. CDR1 DFQATT and CDR2 SNEGSKA come from the germline V gene (reference sequence). V shed 5 bases and J 8 bases; nucleotides not matched to a gene: 7.

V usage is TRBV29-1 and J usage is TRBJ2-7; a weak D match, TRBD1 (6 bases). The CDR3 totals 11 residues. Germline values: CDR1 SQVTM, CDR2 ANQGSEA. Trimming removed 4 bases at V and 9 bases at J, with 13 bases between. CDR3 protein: CSVGSGAWQYF. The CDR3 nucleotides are TGCAGCGTTGGCTCAGGGGCTTGGCAGTACTTC.

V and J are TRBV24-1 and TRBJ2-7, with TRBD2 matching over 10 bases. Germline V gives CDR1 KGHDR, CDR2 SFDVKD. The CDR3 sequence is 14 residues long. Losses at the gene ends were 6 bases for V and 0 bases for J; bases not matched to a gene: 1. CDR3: CATSPSGSSYEQYF. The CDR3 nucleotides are TGTGCCACCAGTCCTAGCGGGAGCTCCTACGAGCAGTACTTC.

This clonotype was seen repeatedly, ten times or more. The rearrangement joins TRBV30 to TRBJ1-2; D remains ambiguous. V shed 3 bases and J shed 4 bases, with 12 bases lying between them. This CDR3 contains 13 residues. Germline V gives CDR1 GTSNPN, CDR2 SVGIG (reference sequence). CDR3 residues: CAWRVGGTYGYTF. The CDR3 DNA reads TGTGCCTGGAGAGTTGGCGGAACCTATGGCTACACCTTC.

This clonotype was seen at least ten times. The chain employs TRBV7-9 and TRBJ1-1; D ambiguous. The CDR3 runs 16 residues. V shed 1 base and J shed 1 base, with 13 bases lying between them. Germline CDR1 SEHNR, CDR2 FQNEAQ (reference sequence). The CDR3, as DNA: TGTGCCAGCAGCTTAGTACCTAGGGCAGCGAACACTGAAGCTTTCTTT. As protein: CASSLVPRAANTEAFF.

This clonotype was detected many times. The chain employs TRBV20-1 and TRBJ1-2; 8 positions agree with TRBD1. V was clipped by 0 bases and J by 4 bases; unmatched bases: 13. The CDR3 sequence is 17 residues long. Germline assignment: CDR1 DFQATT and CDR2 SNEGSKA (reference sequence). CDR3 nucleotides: TGCAGTGCTAGAGACCCGACAGGGGTCGCGGGCGCCTATGGCTACACCTTC. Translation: CSARDPTGVAGAYGYTF.

This CDR3 is CASSEGAYTSTDTQYF. As DNA, the CDR3 is TGCGCCAGCAGTGAGGGGGCGTATACTAGCACAGATACGCAGTATTTT. This chain joins TRBV10-2 and TRBJ2-3; D perhaps matches TRBD1 (5 bases). CDR3 length: 16 residues. V gave up 2 bases and J gave up 0 bases, with 12 bases separating them. Germline V lookup: CDR1 WSHSY, CDR2 SAAADI.

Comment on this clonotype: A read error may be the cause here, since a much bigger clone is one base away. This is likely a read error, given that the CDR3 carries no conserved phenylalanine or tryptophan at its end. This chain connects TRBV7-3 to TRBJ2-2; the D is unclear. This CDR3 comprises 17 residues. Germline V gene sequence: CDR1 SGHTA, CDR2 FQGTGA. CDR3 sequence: CASSVTSGQQNTGELFL. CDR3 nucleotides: TGTGCCAGCAGCGTAACCTCGGGCCAGCAAAACACCGGGGAGCTGTTTTTG.

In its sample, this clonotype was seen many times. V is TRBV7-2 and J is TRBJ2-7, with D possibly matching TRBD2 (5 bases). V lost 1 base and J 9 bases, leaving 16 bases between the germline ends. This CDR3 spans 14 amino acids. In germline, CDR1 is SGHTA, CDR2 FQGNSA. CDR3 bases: TGTGCCAGCAGCTTAGTGGCGGCCTACGAGGGGCAGTACTTC. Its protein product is CASSLVAAYEGQYF.

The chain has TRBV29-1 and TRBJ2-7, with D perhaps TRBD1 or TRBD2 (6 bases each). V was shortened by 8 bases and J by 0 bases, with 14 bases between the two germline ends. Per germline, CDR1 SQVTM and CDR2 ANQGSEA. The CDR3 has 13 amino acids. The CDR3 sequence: CSLVEGGSYEQYF. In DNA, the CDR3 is TGCAGCTTAGTAGAGGGGGGCTCCTACGAGCAGTACTTC.

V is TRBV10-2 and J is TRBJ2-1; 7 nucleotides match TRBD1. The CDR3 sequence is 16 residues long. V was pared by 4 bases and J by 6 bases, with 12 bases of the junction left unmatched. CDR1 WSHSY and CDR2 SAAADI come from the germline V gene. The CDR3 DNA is TGCGCCAGCAGTGTGGTTCCAGGGGGACCTAGCAATGAGCAGTTCTTC. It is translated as CASSVVPGGPSNEQFF.

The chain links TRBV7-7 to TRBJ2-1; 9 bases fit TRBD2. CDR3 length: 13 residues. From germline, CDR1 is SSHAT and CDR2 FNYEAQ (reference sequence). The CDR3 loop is CASTAGGHNEQFF. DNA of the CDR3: TGTGCTAGTACTGCGGGAGGGCACAATGAGCAGTTCTTC.

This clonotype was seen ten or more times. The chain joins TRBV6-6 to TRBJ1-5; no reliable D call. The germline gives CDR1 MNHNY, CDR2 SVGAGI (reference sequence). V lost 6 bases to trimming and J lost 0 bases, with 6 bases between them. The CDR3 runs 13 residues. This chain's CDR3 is CASRPNSNQPQHF. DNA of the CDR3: TGTGCCAGCAGACCGAATAGCAATCAGCCCCAGCATTTT.

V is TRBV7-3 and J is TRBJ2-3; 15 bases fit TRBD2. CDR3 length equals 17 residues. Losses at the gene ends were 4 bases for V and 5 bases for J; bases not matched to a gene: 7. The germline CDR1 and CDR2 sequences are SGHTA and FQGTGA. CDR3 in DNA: TGTGCCAGCAGCTCCTGGACTAGCGGGAGGGCAGGAGATACGCAGTATTTT. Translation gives CASSSWTSGRAGDTQYF.

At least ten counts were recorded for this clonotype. CDR3 loop: CASGTLGAAGELFF. The CDR3 DNA reads TGTGCCAGCGGAACTCTAGGGGCTGCCGGGGAGCTGTTTTTT. The V and J genes are TRBV4-2 and TRBJ2-2; tentative D call: TRBD1 (5 bases). Germline values: CDR1 LGHNA, CDR2 YNFKEQ. The CDR3 has 14 amino acids. Trimming shortened V by 8 bases and J by 6 bases, and 16 bases separated the two germline ends.

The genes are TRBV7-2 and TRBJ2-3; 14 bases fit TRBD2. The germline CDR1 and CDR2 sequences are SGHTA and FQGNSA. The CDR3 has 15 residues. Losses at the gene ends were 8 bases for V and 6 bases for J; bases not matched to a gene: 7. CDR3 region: CASGTSGRGGDTQYF. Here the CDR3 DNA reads TGTGCCAGCGGGACTAGCGGGAGAGGGGGGGATACGCAGTATTTT.

CDR3 bases: TGTGCCAGCAGTGCCAGCCCCGGTGGTAGAAAGGGCTACACCTTC. Encoded protein: CASSASPGGRKGYTF. The chain couples TRBV28 to TRBJ1-2; D not resolved. This CDR3 contains 15 residues. In germline, CDR1 is MDHEN, CDR2 SYDVKM. Trimming pared 5 bases from V and 8 bases from J, leaving 21 bases between.

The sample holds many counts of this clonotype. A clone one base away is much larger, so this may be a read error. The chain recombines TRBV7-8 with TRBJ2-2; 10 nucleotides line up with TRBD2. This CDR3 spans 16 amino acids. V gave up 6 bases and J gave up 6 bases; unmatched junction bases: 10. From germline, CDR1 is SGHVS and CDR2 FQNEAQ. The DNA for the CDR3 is TGTGCCAGCAGGTGGAAGTCTAGCGGGAGTGCCGGGGAGCTGTTTTTT. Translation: CASRWKSSGSAGELFF.

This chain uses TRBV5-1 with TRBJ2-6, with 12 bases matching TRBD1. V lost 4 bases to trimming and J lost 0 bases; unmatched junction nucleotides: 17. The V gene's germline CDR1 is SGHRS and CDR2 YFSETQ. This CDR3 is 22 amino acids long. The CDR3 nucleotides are TGCGCCAGCAGCCCACAGGGGGGGACAGGGGGCCCCTCGGGCTCTGGGGCCAACGTCCTGACTTTC. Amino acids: CASSPQGGTGGPSGSGANVLTF.

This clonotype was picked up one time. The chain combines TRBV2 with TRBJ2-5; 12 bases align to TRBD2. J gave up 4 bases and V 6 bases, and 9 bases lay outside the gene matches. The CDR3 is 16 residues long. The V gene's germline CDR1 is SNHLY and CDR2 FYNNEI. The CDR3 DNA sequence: TGTGCCAGCAGACGCAGACTAGCGGGAGTGGGAGAGACCCAGTACTTC. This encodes CASRRRLAGVGETQYF.

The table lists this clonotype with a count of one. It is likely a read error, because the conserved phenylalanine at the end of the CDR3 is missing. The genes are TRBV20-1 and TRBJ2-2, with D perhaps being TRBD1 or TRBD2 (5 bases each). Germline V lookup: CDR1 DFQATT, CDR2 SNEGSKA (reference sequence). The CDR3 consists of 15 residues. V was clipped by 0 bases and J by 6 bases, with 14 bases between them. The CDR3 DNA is TGCAGTGCTAGAGATTCAGGGAGTAGGTCCGGGGAGCTGTTTTGT. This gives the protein CSARDSGSRSGELFC.

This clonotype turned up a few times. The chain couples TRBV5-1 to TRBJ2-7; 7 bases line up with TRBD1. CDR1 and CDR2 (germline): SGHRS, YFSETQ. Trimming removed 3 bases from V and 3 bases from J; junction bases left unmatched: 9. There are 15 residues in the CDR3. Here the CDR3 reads CASSSYHGTDYEQYF. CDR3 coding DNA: TGCGCCAGCAGCTCGTACCACGGGACAGACTACGAGCAGTACTTC.

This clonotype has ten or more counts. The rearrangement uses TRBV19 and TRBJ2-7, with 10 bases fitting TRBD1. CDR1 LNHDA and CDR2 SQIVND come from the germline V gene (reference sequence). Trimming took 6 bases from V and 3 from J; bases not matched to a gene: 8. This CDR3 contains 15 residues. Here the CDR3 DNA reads TGTGCCAGTAGCGATCCGGGACAGGGGTTCTACGAGCAGTACTTC. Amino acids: CASSDPGQGFYEQYF. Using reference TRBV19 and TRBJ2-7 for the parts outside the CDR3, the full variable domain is DGGITQSPKYLFRKEGQNVTLSCEQNLNHDAMYWYRQDPGQGLRLIYYSQIVNDFQKGDIAEGYSVSREKKESFPLTVTSAQKNPTAFYLCASSDPGQGFYEQYFGPGTRLTVT.

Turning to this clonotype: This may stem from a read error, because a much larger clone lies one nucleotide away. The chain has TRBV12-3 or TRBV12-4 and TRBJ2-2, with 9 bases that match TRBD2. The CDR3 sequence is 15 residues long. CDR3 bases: TGTGCCAGCAGTTTCGGGCGGGAGGGTACCGGGGAGCCGTTTTTT. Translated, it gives CASSFGREGTGEPFF.

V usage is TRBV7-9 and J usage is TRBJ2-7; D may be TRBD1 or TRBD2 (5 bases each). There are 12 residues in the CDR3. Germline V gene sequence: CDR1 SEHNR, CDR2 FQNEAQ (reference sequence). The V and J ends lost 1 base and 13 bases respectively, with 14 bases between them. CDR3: CASSLGGDRYYF. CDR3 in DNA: TGTGCCAGCAGCTTAGGAGGGGACCGGTATTACTTC.